Below, 17 T cell receptor beta chains from the same sample are listed, as sequenced in a study of cytomegalovirus exposure and HLA in healthy donors. Vbeta (60) and Jbeta (13) primers were used in the PCR. Method: immunoSEQ multiplex PCR; TCRdb's copy keeps in-frame clones and lacks some. The listing contains more than 110,000 clones. What was sequenced was PBMCs. The receptors stem from a man aged 35-49 years in good health and CMV-seronegative.

The chain carries TRBV9 and TRBJ2-1, with 13 nucleotides matching TRBD2. CDR3 length equals 18 residues. V trimming: 4 bases; J trimming: 8 bases; junction bases outside the gene matches: 15. The germline V gene has CDR1 SGDLS and CDR2 YYNGEE. The CDR3 region has the DNA TGTGCCAGCAGCATCACTAGCGGGGGGGACCGGGTTCAGGATGAGCAGTTCTTC. It translates to CASSITSGGDRVQDEQFF.

This rearrangement joins TRBV18 to TRBJ1-6; the D gene is possibly TRBD1 (5 bases). V lost 3 bases to trimming and J lost 8 bases, with 14 bases between them. This CDR3 spans 15 amino acids. Per germline, CDR1 KGHSH and CDR2 LQKENI. In DNA, the CDR3 is TGTGCCAGCTCACCGCAACAGGTTTTCGATTCACCCCTCCACTTT. Residues: CASSPQQVFDSPLHF.

This chain uses TRBV27 with TRBJ2-2; D possibly corresponds to TRBD1 (5 bases). V was pared by 3 bases and J by 4 bases, with 9 bases between. The germline V gene encodes CDR1 MNHEY and CDR2 SMNVEV (reference sequence). The CDR3 covers 14 residues. The CDR3 nucleotides are TGTGCCAGCAGTTTGGGCAGGGCCACCGGGGAGCTGTTTTTT. This translates into CASSLGRATGELFF.

The chain uses TRBV5-6 and TRBJ1-2; TRBD1 aligns across 7 bases. The CDR3 is made up of 13 amino acids. Germline loops: CDR1 SGHDT, CDR2 YYEEEE. The V gene end was trimmed by 4 bases and the J gene end by 8 bases; junction bases not matched to a gene: 8. CDR3: CASSQTTGTGYTF. The CDR3 DNA sequence: TGTGCCAGCAGCCAAACGACAGGGACAGGCTACACCTTC. The complete variable domain, with remaining parts taken from reference TRBV5-6 and TRBJ1-2, reads DAGVTQSPTHLIKTRGQQVTLRCSPKSGHDTVSWYQQALGQGPQFIFQYYEEEERQRGNFPDRFSGHQFPNYSSELNVNALLLGDSALYLCASSQTTGTGYTFGSGTRLTVV.

V and J are TRBV29-1 and TRBJ1-4; no definite D call. CDR1 and CDR2 from the germline V gene are SQVTM and ANQGSEA. V lost 6 bases and J lost 5, with 10 bases in between. The CDR3 length is 12 residues. The CDR3 is CSVEGMNEKLFF. CDR3 in DNA: TGCAGCGTGGAGGGAATGAATGAAAAACTGTTTTTT. The variable domain in full, completed from reference TRBV29-1 and TRBJ1-4, reads SAVISQKPSRDICQRGTSLTIQCQVDSQVTMMFWYRQQPGQSLTLIATANQGSEATYESGFVIDKFPISRPNLTFSTLTVSNMSPEDSSIYLCSVEGMNEKLFFGSGTQLSVL.

Note on this clone: Other DNA sequences in the sample encode the same CDR3. The chain uses TRBV5-1 and TRBJ2-5; 10 nucleotides agree with TRBD1. Germline V gene lookup returns CDR1 SGHRS and CDR2 YFSETQ. The trim removed 2 bases at V and 2 bases at J, leaving 15 bases unmatched. The CDR3 contains 19 residues. The CDR3, as DNA: TGCGCCAGCAGCTTTCTCTGGCCCGGACAGGGGGGGAAACAAGAGACCCAGTACTTC. It translates to CASSFLWPGQGGKQETQYF.

The V and J genes are TRBV19 and TRBJ1-5, with 9 bases lining up with TRBD1. Germline CDR1 reads LNHDA; CDR2 reads SQIVND (reference sequence). V shed 6 bases, J shed 5 bases, and the junction held 11 bases outside the gene matches. CDR3 length: 16 amino acids. CDR3 bases: TGTGCCAGTAGGATTTTGGACAGGGGCACTTATCAGCCCCAGCATTTT. This codes for CASRILDRGTYQPQHF.

The rearrangement uses TRBV18 and TRBJ1-1; D might be TRBD1 (5 bases). Germline V lookup: CDR1 KGHSH, CDR2 LQKENI. CDR3 length equals 13 residues. V was trimmed by 6 bases and J by 1 base, leaving 9 bases between them. CDR3 DNA: TGTGCCAGCTCCCTTGACAGGAACACTGAAGCTTTCTTT. Translation gives CASSLDRNTEAFF.

This chain joins TRBV4-2 and TRBJ2-1, with TRBD2 identical over 12 bases. The CDR3 has 17 residues. Germline trimming cut 0 bases from V and 4 bases from J; bases unmatched to any gene: 4. CDR1 is LGHNA, CDR2 YNFKEQ, per germline. The CDR3 bases are TGTGCCAGCAGCCAAGAACTAGCGGGGGGATCTTACAATGAGCAGTTCTTC. This sequence encodes CASSQELAGGSYNEQFF.

The chain is built from TRBV7-2 and TRBJ2-7, with D possibly TRBD2 on 5 matching bases. From germline, CDR1 is SGHTA and CDR2 FQGNSA. Trimming left V 8 bases short and J 0 bases short, with 14 bases between. The CDR3 runs 14 residues. CDR3 protein: CASGRPGSSYEQYF. The CDR3 DNA reads as TGTGCCAGCGGCCGGCCGGGGAGCTCCTACGAGCAGTACTTC.

The V call is TRBV19, the J call TRBJ2-3; 14 nucleotides align to TRBD2. The CDR3 loop spans 14 amino acids. From germline, CDR1 is LNHDA and CDR2 SQIVND (reference sequence). The V gene end was trimmed by 8 bases and the J gene end by 5 bases; junction bases not matched to a gene: 3. The CDR3 protein is CASGTSGGLDTQYF. In DNA form, the CDR3 reads TGTGCCAGTGGGACTAGCGGGGGTCTAGATACGCAGTATTTT. The whole variable domain, filled in from reference TRBV19 and TRBJ2-3, reads DGGITQSPKYLFRKEGQNVTLSCEQNLNHDAMYWYRQDPGQGLRLIYYSQIVNDFQKGDIAEGYSVSREKKESFPLTVTSAQKNPTAFYLCASGTSGGLDTQYFGPGTRLTVL.

The J gene is TRBJ1-5, the V gene TRBV5-5, with 7 bases that match TRBD1. Germline V lookup: CDR1 SGHKS, CDR2 YYEKEE (reference sequence). The CDR3 sequence is 15 residues long. V lost 0 bases and J lost 4; bases outside the gene matches: 4. CDR3 in amino acids: CASSLGQGMNQPQHF. The CDR3 nucleotides read TGTGCCAGCAGCTTGGGACAGGGTATGAATCAGCCCCAGCATTTT.

The genes are TRBV9 and TRBJ2-7; a possible D gene is TRBD1 (5 bases). Trimming took 0 bases from V and 6 from J, leaving 10 bases between them. The CDR3 is 13 amino acids. CDR1 and CDR2 (germline): SGDLS, YYNGEE. This chain's CDR3 is CASSVVGEGEQYF. As DNA, the CDR3 is TGTGCCAGCAGCGTAGTAGGGGAAGGCGAGCAGTACTTC.

V usage is TRBV2 and J usage is TRBJ1-1; D possibly corresponds to TRBD1 (6 bases). The CDR3 is 17 amino acids. The germline V gene encodes CDR1 SNHLY and CDR2 FYNNEI. V was pared by 8 bases and J by 1 base, with 23 bases between. DNA for the CDR3: TGTGCCAGCCGGACGAATTGGGCAGGGGATCCGAACACTGAAGCTTTCTTT. This translates into CASRTNWAGDPNTEAFF.

The chain has TRBV4-1 and TRBJ2-1; 10 nucleotides line up with TRBD2. Per the germline V gene, CDR1 is MGHRA and CDR2 is YSYEKL. The CDR3 runs to 14 residues. J lost 9 bases, V lost 6 bases, and 8 bases had no gene match. The CDR3 reads CASRKRGGNGEQFF. Here the CDR3 DNA reads TGCGCCAGCAGGAAGCGGGGGGGCAATGGTGAGCAGTTCTTC.

The chain recombines TRBV11-3 with TRBJ2-3, with D possibly TRBD2 on 5 matching bases. The CDR3 covers 16 residues. The germline gives CDR1 SGHNT, CDR2 YENEEA. The V and J ends lost 2 bases and 3 bases respectively, with 15 bases between them. The CDR3 DNA sequence: TGTGCCAGCAGCTTAACGGACGGAGGAAGGACAGATACGCAGTATTTT. Translated, it gives CASSLTDGGRTDTQYF. The full variable domain, with the rest looked up from reference TRBV11-3 and TRBJ2-3, is EAGVVQSPRYKIIEKKQPVAFWCNPISGHNTLYWYLQNLGQGPELLIRYENEEAVDDSQLPKDRFSAERLKGVDSTLKIQPAELGDSAVYLCASSLTDGGRTDTQYFGPGTRLTVL.

The rearrangement links TRBV4-3 to TRBJ2-5, with D maybe TRBD2 (5 bases). The ends were cut back, 0 bases at V and 5 bases at J, with 13 bases in the middle. The CDR3 runs to 15 residues. Germline V lookup: CDR1 LGHNA, CDR2 YSLEER. The CDR3 DNA reads as TGCGCCAGCAGCCAAGATCGGACTCAGTTGGAGACCCAGTACTTC. Its translation: CASSQDRTQLETQYF.